The present TCR beta chain was sequenced within a study of blood T cell repertoires in COVID-19. The wider study: Samples came from the United States, Italy and Spain, spanning acute and convalescent COVID-19. T cells, B-cell-depleted T cells, or PBMCs provided the cDNA or gDNA that served as material.

In the authors' methods: Using reference gene primer amplification, nucleated cell counts were estimated. Repertoires were generated with immunoSEQ multiplex PCR, while TCRdb's copy carries only in-frame clones and drops some. Clonal size and the V and J genes are those of that table, whereas D and trimming came from the DNA. The profile shows about 160,000 clones, roughly 88% of them singletons. V was cut by 4 bases and J by 2 bases, with 12 bases left in between. Germline V gene lookup returns CDR1 SGHKS and CDR2 YYEKEE (reference sequence). The CDR3 is 14 amino acids. The sequenced material came from peripheral blood. The clonotype was recovered from a woman of 80 years or more with active or convalescent COVID-19. The chain joins TRBV5-5 to TRBJ1-2; no clear D. In nucleotides, the CDR3 is TGTGCCAGCAGCGCGTTATTGGAGAACTATGGCTACACCTTC. Translating gives CASSALLENYGYTF.